This T cell receptor beta chain was found in a study of glioma-infiltrating T cells after dendritic cell vaccination. TCRdb's copy holds only in-frame clones and misses some; the assay was immunoSEQ multiplex PCR. The sample lists over 90,000 clones; around 85% were seen once. Sequences were derived from blood, sampled before dendritic cell vaccination. The TCR sequence derives from a human donor with glioblastoma.

CDR3 residues: CASSTRDRGRTEAFF. The CDR3 DNA reads as TGCGCCAGCAGCACTCGGGACAGGGGGCGGACTGAAGCTTTCTTT. This chain links TRBV5-1 with TRBJ1-1; TRBD1 matches at 12 bases. V lost 4 bases, J lost 5 bases, and 6 bases stayed unmatched. The CDR3 extends over 15 amino acids. Germline CDR1 and CDR2: SGHRS and YFSETQ. The full variable domain, in which reference TRBV5-1 and TRBJ1-1 provide the parts outside the CDR3, is KAGVTQTPRYLIKTRGQQVTLSCSPISGHRSVSWYQQTPGQGLQFLFEYFSETQRNKGNFPGRFSGRQFSNSRSEMNVSTLELGDSALYLCASSTRDRGRTEAFFGQGTRLTVV.